This T cell receptor beta chain is from a study of monozygotic twins with inflammatory bowel disease. With the 5' RACE reads reprocessed, TCRdb shows one record per CDR3 protein and no DNA. This table holds 300,000 to 350,000 distinct CDR3 sequences. Each donor gave over 2 ml of peripheral blood. Germline values: CDR1 SQVTM, CDR2 ANQGSEA. CDR3 length equals 17 residues. The chain carries TRBV29-1 and TRBJ2-1; as DNA is missing, the TRBD2 call by TCRdb cannot be tested. This TCR was recovered from a human donor with ulcerative colitis or Crohn's disease, or a healthy co-twin of an affected twin (not recorded which). The sample comprised blood. CDR3 protein: CSVEGNSGGHSYNEQFF.